These T cell receptor beta chains were read from a single sample in a study of T cell changes during pregnancy in multiple sclerosis. Assay: immunoSEQ multiplex PCR; the TCRdb copy retains only in-frame clones and omits some. The repertoire holds roughly 64,000 clones, roughly 90% seen once, with roughly 1.4% in the top ten. Sequenced here: peripheral blood, sampled in the second trimester of pregnancy. These receptor sequences come from a female donor with multiple sclerosis, enrolled in a pregnancy study. The CDR3 runs from the conserved cysteine through the conserved F or W. Fields, in order: D gene, V gene, clone size, J gene, CDR3 DNA, CDR3 protein. The D gene is left open where the match is weak. Clone size is given for some rows only: seen once, a few or many times, or a class if the clone is expanded.

>TRBD1|TRBV29-1|.|TRBJ2-7
TGCAGCGTAACACCCCGACAGGGGTTTTACGAGCAGTACTTC
CSVTPRQGFYEQYF
>.|TRBV6-4|.|TRBJ2-7
TGTGCCAGCGCCCAGACAGTTCGGTACTTC
CASAQTVRYF
>TRBD1|TRBV14|.|TRBJ2-7
TGTGCCAGCAGCCCCCAACAGGGGGCTGCGGTGTACTTC
CASSPQQGAAVYF
>.|TRBV2|.|TRBJ2-1
TGTGCCAGCAAAGGAACAGGCTACAATGAGCAGTTCTTC
CASKGTGYNEQFF
>TRBD2|TRBV5-1|.|TRBJ2-7
TGCGCCAGCAGCCCGGGACTAGCGATCCTCTACGAGCAGTACTTC
CASSPGLAILYEQYF
>.|TRBV7-3|.|TRBJ2-1
TGTGCCAGCAGCTTGGGGGCTGCAAATGAGCAGTTCTTC
CASSLGAANEQFF
>TRBD2|TRBV19|.|TRBJ2-2
TGTGCCAGTAGTACCGGGACTAGCGGGAATGGGGAGCTGTTTTTT
CASSTGTSGNGELFF
>TRBD2|TRBV2|.|TRBJ2-7
TGTGCCAGCAGTGAAAGCGGGAGCTCCTACGAGCAGTACTTC
CASSESGSSYEQYF
>TRBD2|TRBV2|once|TRBJ2-3
TGTGCCAGCAGTTTACTAGCGGGCCGCACAGATACGCAGTATTTT
CASSLLAGRTDTQYF
>.|TRBV30|.|TRBJ2-5
TGTGCCTGGAGTGTATTGGAGGTGGAGACCCAGTACTTC
CAWSVLEVETQYF
>.|TRBV5-1|.|TRBJ2-1
TGCGCCAGCAGCGGGGGCGATTCCTACAATGAGCAGTTCTTC
CASSGGDSYNEQFF
>.|TRBV7-2|.|TRBJ1-1
TGTGCCAGCAGCTTACAGGGGTTGAACACTGAAGCTTTCTTT
CASSLQGLNTEAFF
>TRBD1|TRBV28|.|TRBJ1-5
TGTGCCAGCAGCCTTAGCGGGACAGTGATCGGTCAGCCCCAGCATTTT
CASSLSGTVIGQPQHF
>.|TRBV5-1|.|TRBJ2-2
TGCGCCAGCAGCTTGGCAGGTGGGGAGCTGTTTTTT
CASSLAGGELFF
>.|TRBV29-1|.|TRBJ2-7
TGCAGCGTTTCGAGCGGGTCCTACGAGCAGTACTTC
CSVSSGSYEQYF
>.|TRBV5-1|.|TRBJ2-7
TGCGCCAGCAGCCCTCAGGGTGGTAGCTACGAGCAGTACTTC
CASSPQGGSYEQYF
>.|TRBV28|few|TRBJ2-3
TGTGCCAGCAGTTCCGAACAGCGCACAGATACGCAGTATTTT
CASSSEQRTDTQYF
>.|TRBV2|.|TRBJ1-1
TGTGCCAGCAGTGAAGCGGCAGGGCGGAACACTGAAGCTTTCTTT
CASSEAAGRNTEAFF
>.|TRBV2|.|TRBJ1-4
TGTGCCAGCAGTGACAGGGTCGGAGTTGAAAAACTGTTTTTT
CASSDRVGVEKLFF
>.|TRBV29-1|.|TRBJ2-7
TGCAGCGTTGAAGATCGAGGCAGCTCCTACGAGCAGTACTTC
CSVEDRGSSYEQYF
>TRBD1|TRBV6-5|.|TRBJ2-7
TGTGCCAGCAGTTCCCCGGGACAGGGGGTAAACTACGAGCAGTACTTC
CASSSPGQGVNYEQYF
>TRBD2|TRBV6-6|.|TRBJ2-3
TGTGCCAGCGGAGACGTGGGACTAGCGATAGATACGCAGTATTTT
CASGDVGLAIDTQYF
>.|TRBV28|.|TRBJ1-5
TGTGCCAGCAGGAGAACAGGGATTCGGCAGCCCCAGCATTTT
CASRRTGIRQPQHF
>TRBD1|TRBV30|.|TRBJ2-5
TGTGCCTGGAGTGTACTGCAGGGGGCTGGGGAGACCCAGTACTTC
CAWSVLQGAGETQYF
>TRBD1|TRBV6-1|.|TRBJ2-2
TGTGCCAGCACTCGACGAGGGGGCGACACCGGGGAGCTGTTTTTT
CASTRRGGDTGELFF
>.|TRBV13|.|TRBJ2-7
TGTGCCAGCAGCCCGAGCAGGTACTACGAGCAGTACTTC
CASSPSRYYEQYF
>TRBD2|TRBV10-3|.|TRBJ2-7
TGTGCCATCAGTGAGTTGGGCGGGAGGCTTTCCTACGAGCAGTACTTC
CAISELGGRLSYEQYF
>.|TRBV25-1|once|TRBJ1-2
TGTGCCAGCCGGGACACGCGCTATGGCTACACCTTC
CASRDTRYGYTF
>TRBD2|TRBV30|.|TRBJ2-5
TGTGCCTGGAGCCCAATTTTTAGCGGGAGGAGTGAGACCCAGTACTTC
CAWSPIFSGRSETQYF
>TRBD1|TRBV5-1|.|TRBJ1-2
TGCGCCAGCAGCGCCTCAACGGGACAGGGGGGCTACACCTTC
CASSASTGQGGYTF
>TRBD2|TRBV7-2|.|TRBJ2-3
TGTGCCAGCAGCGACAGCGGGGGAACAGATACGCAGTATTTT
CASSDSGGTDTQYF
>TRBD1|TRBV5-4|.|TRBJ2-6
TGTGCCAGCAGCCACAGAACAGGGGCGTTATCTGGGGCCAACGTCCTGACTTTC
CASSHRTGALSGANVLTF
>.|TRBV29-1|.|TRBJ2-1
TGCAGCGTTGAAGTTCTTACTAGGTCTAGCATTGAGAATGAGCAGTTCTTC
CSVEVLTRSSIENEQFF
>TRBD1|TRBV9|.|TRBJ2-5
TGTGCCAGCAGCATGACAGGGGAGAATATGGAGACCCAGTACTTC
CASSMTGENMETQYF
>TRBD1|TRBV5-1|.|TRBJ1-1
TGCGCCAGCAGCTTGGACATCGGACAGGGCGCCACTGAAGCTTTCTTT
CASSLDIGQGATEAFF
>TRBD1|TRBV2|.|TRBJ2-1
TGTGCCAGCAGGGCGGGACAGGGGCCCTACAATGAGCAGTTCTTC
CASRAGQGPYNEQFF
>.|TRBV4-2|once|TRBJ2-1
TGTGCCAGCAGCCAAGAGTCGCCGCCGACGGGTGAGCAGTTCTTC
CASSQESPPTGEQFF
>TRBD2|TRBV2|.|TRBJ2-7
TGTGCCAGCAGTGGACTAGCGGGAGTCAACGAGCAGTACTTC
CASSGLAGVNEQYF
>TRBD1|TRBV5-1|.|TRBJ1-2
TGCGCCAGCAGCTTGGGGCCCGTGACAGGGGGCACCGGCTACACCTTC
CASSLGPVTGGTGYTF
>TRBD2|TRBV5-1|.|TRBJ2-7
TGCGCCAGCAGTCCGACTAGCGGGAGCGACGAGCAGTACTTC
CASSPTSGSDEQYF
>TRBD1|TRBV5-6|.|TRBJ2-1
TGTGCCAGCAGCCTGGGGGACAGATCCTACAATGAGCAGTTCTTC
CASSLGDRSYNEQFF
>.|TRBV2|.|TRBJ1-1
TGTGCCAGCATTCGGGAGGGTCAAATGAACACTGAAGCTTTCTTT
CASIREGQMNTEAFF
>TRBD1|TRBV18|.|TRBJ2-3
TGTGCCAGCTCCCAGGACAGGGGGGCAGATACGCAGTATTTT
CASSQDRGADTQYF
>.|TRBV12-5|.|TRBJ1-2
TGTGCTAGTGGTTTTCCGGGGGGGGCGGACTATGGCTACACCTTC
CASGFPGGADYGYTF
>.|TRBV29-1|.|TRBJ2-7
TGCAGCGCGAGCCCGGCAGGGTCCCTTTCCTACGAGCAGTACTTC
CSASPAGSLSYEQYF
>.|TRBV4-1|.|TRBJ2-7
TGCGCCAGCAGCCAAGGTGGGCGGGACAGATACGAGCAGTACTTC
CASSQGGRDRYEQYF
>TRBD2|TRBV11-2|.|TRBJ2-5
TGTGCCAGCAGCTTAGCGGGGGGGAGGGGGATACGAGAGACCCAGTACTTC
CASSLAGGRGIRETQYF
>TRBD2|TRBV9|.|TRBJ2-5
TGTGCCAGCAGCGTAACCCCGGGACTAGCGGGACAAGGGACCCAGTACTTC
CASSVTPGLAGQGTQYF
>.|TRBV11-3|.|TRBJ2-3
TGTGCCAGTAAGGGGTCCGGCACAGATACGCAGTATTTT
CASKGSGTDTQYF
>.|TRBV5-1|.|TRBJ2-5
TGCGCCAGCAGTACCTCGACCCCCCGGAGCGAGACCCAGTACTTC
CASSTSTPRSETQYF
>.|TRBV5-1|.|TRBJ2-6
TGCGCCAGCAGCTTGCCCGAGTCTGGGGCCAACGTCCTGACTTTC
CASSLPESGANVLTF
>.|TRBV18|.|TRBJ1-4
TGTGCCAGCTCACCAATAGGCAGGGAAATTCAAGTTGGAAAACTGTTTTTT
CASSPIGREIQVGKLFF
>.|TRBV13|.|TRBJ2-1
TGTGCCAGCAGCTTAAAGCCGGGAGATTTAACCTACAATGAGCAGTTCTTC
CASSLKPGDLTYNEQFF
>TRBD1|TRBV5-1|.|TRBJ2-5
TGCGCCAGCAGCTTCTCACCTCAGGGGGCGCGAGAGACCCAGTACTTC
CASSFSPQGARETQYF
>.|TRBV6-1|.|TRBJ2-3
TGTGCCAGCTCCAGGGCGACGCCAGATACGCAGTATTTT
CASSRATPDTQYF
>.|TRBV7-2|once|TRBJ2-1
TGTGCCAGCAGCTTAGTGTGGGGCGAACGTGAGCAGTTCTTC
CASSLVWGEREQFF
>TRBD2|TRBV6-6|.|TRBJ2-7
TGTGCCAGCAGTTACGGGGCTAGCGGACCCTACGAGCAGTACTTC
CASSYGASGPYEQYF
>TRBD1|TRBV30|.|TRBJ2-7
TGTGCCTGGATTAATCGGGACAGGGGACTACAGTACTTC
CAWINRDRGLQYF
>TRBD2|TRBV9|.|TRBJ2-1
TGTGCCAGCACTCCCGCCTGGGGACTAGCGGATAATGAGCAGTTCTTC
CASTPAWGLADNEQFF
>TRBD2|TRBV5-4|.|TRBJ2-1
TGTGCCACCCGAACTAGCGGGAGCTCCTACAATGAGCAGTTCTTC
CATRTSGSSYNEQFF